The clone carrying this T cell receptor (beta chain) occurred many times. The sample originates from a study of blood T cell repertoires in COVID-19. In the study overall: COVID-19 samples from acute and convalescent phases originated in the United States, Italy and Spain.

V was pared by 3 bases and J by 4 bases, with 8 bases of the junction left unmatched. Germline CDR1 is DFQATT and CDR2 is SNEGSKA (reference sequence). The length of the CDR3 is 15 residues. Original analysis: How many nucleated cells were present was estimated from reference gene primer amplification. Assay: immunoSEQ multiplex PCR; the TCRdb copy retains only in-frame clones and omits some. That table gives V, J and clone size, and the DNA gave D and trimming. This table holds just over 350,000 clones, roughly 87% found once. Enrolled through a virtual design, the participants were between roughly 18 and 90 years of age and came from under 25 US areas. For recovered donors of Cohort 3, there were two negative PCRs, clearance, or symptom resolution.

The chain combines TRBV20-1 with TRBJ2-2; 7 nucleotides align to TRBD2. The sequenced material came from PBMCs or T cells enriched from blood (not recorded which). This clonotype was obtained from a woman aged 25 to 39 who had recovered from COVID-19. CDR3 region: CSASWEGLCTGELFF. The CDR3 region has the DNA TGCAGTGCTAGTTGGGAGGGCCTATGCACCGGGGAGCTGTTTTTT.